Included here is one TCR beta chain sequence, with context. Its antigen is unidentified. This entry belongs to a study of vaccination effects on CD4 cells after COVID-19. General observations from the study: The study had few convalescent patients and no early post-infection timepoints.

TCRdb's table, derived via immunoSEQ multiplex PCR, lists solely in-frame clones and lacks some. The profile shows 40,000 or so clones, about 81% of them singletons. Having been cultured for under twelve days, the cells underwent CD4+ T cell isolation. All vaccine recipients tested negative for nucleocapsid antibodies and had never contracted SARS-CoV-2 infection. CDR3 size: 14 residues. The V gene's germline CDR1 is SGHTA and CDR2 FQGNSA. The V and J ends lost 4 bases and 5 bases respectively, with 14 bases between them. Sequenced material: CD4+ T cells from PBMCs cultured without peptide, taken before COVID-19 vaccination. The clonotype was recovered from a human donor who received a COVID-19 vaccine. This rearrangement joins TRBV7-2 to TRBJ1-1; tentatively, D is TRBD1 (5 bases). CDR3 protein: CASSSSRSGTEAFF. In DNA, the CDR3 is TGTGCCAGCAGCTCTTCAAGATCAGGGACTGAAGCTTTCTTT.